This T cell receptor (beta chain) was recovered during a study of blood T cell repertoires in COVID-19. In the study overall: Specimens from acute and convalescent COVID-19 originated in the United States, Italy and Spain. The analysed material was cDNA or gDNA that came from T cells, B-cell-depleted T cells, or PBMCs.

The germline V gene encodes CDR1 SGDLS and CDR2 YYNGEE. Trimming cost V 3 bases and J 4 bases, with 13 bases left between them. This CDR3 is 15 amino acids long. Original processing methods: Amplification with reference gene primers provided the estimates of nucleated cell counts. The repertoire was sequenced with immunoSEQ multiplex PCR; TCRdb's copy has only in-frame clones and lacks some. That table gives V, J and clone size, and the DNA gave D and trimming. The sample includes approximately 300,000 clones, approximately 86% seen only once; the top ten take 2% to 2.5%. The V gene is TRBV9, the J gene TRBJ1-4, with a tentative D call TRBD1 (5 bases). This clonotype originated in a woman between 45 and 60 years old who had recovered from COVID-19. Sequencing input: peripheral blood. CDR3 coding DNA: TGTGCCAGCAGCGGGCGGGACTCGGGTAATGAAAAACTGTTTTTT. It encodes CASSGRDSGNEKLFF.